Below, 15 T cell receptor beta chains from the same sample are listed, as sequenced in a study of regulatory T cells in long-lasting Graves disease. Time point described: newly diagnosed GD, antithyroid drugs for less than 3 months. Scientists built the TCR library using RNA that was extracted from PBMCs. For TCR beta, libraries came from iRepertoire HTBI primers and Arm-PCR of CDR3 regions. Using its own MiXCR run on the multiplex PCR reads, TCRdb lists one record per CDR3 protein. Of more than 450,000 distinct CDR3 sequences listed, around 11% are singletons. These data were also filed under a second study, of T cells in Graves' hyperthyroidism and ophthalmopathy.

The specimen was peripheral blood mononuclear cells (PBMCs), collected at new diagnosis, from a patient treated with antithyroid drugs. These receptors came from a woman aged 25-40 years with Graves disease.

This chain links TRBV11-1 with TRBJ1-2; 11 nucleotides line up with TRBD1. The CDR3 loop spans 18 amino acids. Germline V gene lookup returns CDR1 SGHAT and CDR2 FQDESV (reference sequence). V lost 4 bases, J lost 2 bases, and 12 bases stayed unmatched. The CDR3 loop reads CASSSNGQGAFSNYGYTF. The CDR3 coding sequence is TGTGCCAGCAGCTCAAACGGACAGGGGGCCTTCTCAAACTATGGCTACACCTTC.

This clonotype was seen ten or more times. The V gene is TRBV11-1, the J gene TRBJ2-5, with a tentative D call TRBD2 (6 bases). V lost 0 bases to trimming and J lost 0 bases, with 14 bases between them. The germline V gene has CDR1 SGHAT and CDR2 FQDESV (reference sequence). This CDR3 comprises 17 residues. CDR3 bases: TGTGCCAGCAGCTTAGCGATGGGCGGGACCTACCAAGAGACCCAGTACTTC. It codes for CASSLAMGGTYQETQYF.

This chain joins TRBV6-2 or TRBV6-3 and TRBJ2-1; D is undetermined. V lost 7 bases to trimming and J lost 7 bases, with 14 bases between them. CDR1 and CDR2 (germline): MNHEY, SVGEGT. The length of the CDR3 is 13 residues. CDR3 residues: CASNQGIVNEQFF. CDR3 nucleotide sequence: TGTGCCAGCAACCAAGGGATTGTTAATGAGCAGTTCTTC.

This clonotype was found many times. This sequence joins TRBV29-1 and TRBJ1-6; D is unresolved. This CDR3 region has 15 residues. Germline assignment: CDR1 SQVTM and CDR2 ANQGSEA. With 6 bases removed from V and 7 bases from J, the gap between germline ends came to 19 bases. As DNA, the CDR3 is TGCAGCGTCGCCCCCCCGCCAGGTGGCAATTCACCCCTCCACTTT. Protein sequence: CSVAPPPGGNSPLHF.

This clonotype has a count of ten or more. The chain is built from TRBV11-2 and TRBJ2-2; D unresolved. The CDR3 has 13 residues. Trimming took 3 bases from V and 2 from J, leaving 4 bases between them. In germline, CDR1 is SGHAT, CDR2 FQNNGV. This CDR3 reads CASSLINTGELFF. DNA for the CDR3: TGTGCCAGCAGCTTGATAAACACCGGGGAGCTGTTTTTT.

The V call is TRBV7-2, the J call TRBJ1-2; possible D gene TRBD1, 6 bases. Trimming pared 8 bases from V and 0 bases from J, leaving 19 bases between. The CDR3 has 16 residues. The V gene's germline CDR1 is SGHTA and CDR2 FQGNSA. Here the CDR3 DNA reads TGTGCCAGCCAACCCGGCGGGGGGGCGACTAACTATGGCTACACCTTC. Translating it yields CASQPGGGATNYGYTF.

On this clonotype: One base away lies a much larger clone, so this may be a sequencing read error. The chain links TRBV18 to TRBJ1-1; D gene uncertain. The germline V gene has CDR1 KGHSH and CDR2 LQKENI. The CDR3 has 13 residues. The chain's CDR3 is CAGSPPGYTEAFF. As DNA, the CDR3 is TGTGCCGGCTCACCCCCGGGCTACACTGAAGCTTTCTTT. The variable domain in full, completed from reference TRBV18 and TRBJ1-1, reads NAGVMQNPRHLVRRRGQEARLRCSPMKGHSHVYWYRQLPEEGLKFMVYLQKENIIDESGMPKERFSAEFPKEGPSILRIQQVVRGDSAAYFCAGSPPGYTEAFFGQGTRLTVV.

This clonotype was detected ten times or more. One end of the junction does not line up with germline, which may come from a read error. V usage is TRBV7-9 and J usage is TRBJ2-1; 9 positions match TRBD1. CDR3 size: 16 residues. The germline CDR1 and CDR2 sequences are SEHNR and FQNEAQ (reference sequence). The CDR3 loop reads CVSSLRWDRVANEQFF. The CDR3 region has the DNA TGTGTCAGCAGCCTCAGGTGGGACAGGGTTGCAAATGAGCAGTTCTTC. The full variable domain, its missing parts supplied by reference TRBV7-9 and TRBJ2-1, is DTGVSQNPRHKITKRGQNVTFRCDPISEHNRLYWYRQTLGQGPEFLTYFQNEAQLEKSRLLSDRFSAERPKGSFSTLEIQRTEQGDSAMYLCVSSLRWDRVANEQFFGPGTRLTVL.

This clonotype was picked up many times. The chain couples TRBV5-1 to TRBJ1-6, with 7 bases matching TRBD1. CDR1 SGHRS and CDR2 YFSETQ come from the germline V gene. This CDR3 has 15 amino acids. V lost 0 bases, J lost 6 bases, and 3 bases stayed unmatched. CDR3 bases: TGCGCCAGCAGCTTGGAGACAGGGCTTAATTCACCCCTCCACTTT. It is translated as CASSLETGLNSPLHF.

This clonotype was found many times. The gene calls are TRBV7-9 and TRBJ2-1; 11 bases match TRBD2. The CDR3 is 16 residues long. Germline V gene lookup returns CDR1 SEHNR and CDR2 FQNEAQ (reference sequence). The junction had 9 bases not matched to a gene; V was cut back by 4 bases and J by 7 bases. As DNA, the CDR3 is TGTGCCAGCAGCTGGTGGCTAGCGGGAGGTTGGAATGAGCAGTTCTTC. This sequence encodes CASSWWLAGGWNEQFF.

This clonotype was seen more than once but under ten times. This chain's CDR3 is CASSNLLAGAYNEQFF. The CDR3 DNA sequence: TGTGCCAGCAGCAACCTTCTAGCGGGAGCATACAATGAGCAGTTCTTC. J is TRBJ2-1 and V is TRBV9; 10 bases map to TRBD2. Germline CDR1 reads SGDLS; CDR2 reads YYNGEE. The CDR3 contains 16 residues. The ends lost 4 bases at V and 4 bases at J; junction bases unmatched: 8.

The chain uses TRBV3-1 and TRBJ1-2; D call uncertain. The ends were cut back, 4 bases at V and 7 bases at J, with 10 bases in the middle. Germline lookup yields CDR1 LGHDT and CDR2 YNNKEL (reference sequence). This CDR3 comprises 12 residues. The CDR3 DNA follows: TGTGCCAGCAGCCCCCGGGGTGCTGGCTACACCTTC. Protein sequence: CASSPRGAGYTF.

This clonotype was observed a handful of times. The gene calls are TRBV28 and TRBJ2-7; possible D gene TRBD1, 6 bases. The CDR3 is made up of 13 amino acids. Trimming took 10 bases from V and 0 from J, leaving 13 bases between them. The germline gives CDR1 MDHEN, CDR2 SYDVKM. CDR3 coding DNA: TGTGCCACCAACGCGGACAGCTCCTACGAGCAGTACTTC. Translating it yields CATNADSSYEQYF.

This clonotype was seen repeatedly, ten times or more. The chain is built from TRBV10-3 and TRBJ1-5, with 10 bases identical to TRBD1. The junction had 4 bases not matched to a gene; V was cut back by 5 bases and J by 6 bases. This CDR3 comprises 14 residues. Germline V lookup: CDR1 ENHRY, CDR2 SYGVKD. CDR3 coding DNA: TGTGCCATCAGTCCCCGGACAGGGGGTCAGCCCCAGCATTTT. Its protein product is CAISPRTGGQPQHF.

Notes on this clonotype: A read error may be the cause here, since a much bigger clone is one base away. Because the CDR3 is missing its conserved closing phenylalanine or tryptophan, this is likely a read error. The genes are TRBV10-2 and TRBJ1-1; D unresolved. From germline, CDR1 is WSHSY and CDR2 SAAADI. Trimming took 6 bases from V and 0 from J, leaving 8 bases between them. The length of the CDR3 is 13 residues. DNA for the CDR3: TGCGCCAGCAGCCCAGTTATGAACACTGAAGCTTTCTCT. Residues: CASSPVMNTEAFS.